This entry concerns a single T cell receptor beta chain. V shed 4 bases and J shed 7 bases, with 11 bases lying between them. The germline V gene has CDR1 MNHEY and CDR2 SMNVEV (reference sequence). CDR3 length: 13 amino acids. These data belong to a study of T cell changes during pregnancy in multiple sclerosis. Here immunoSEQ multiplex PCR was the method, and the copy in TCRdb shows in-frame clones only, minus some. The table lists about 41,000 clones, 90% to 95% of them singletons, with about 7% in the top ten. The rearrangement uses TRBV27 and TRBJ2-1, with a weak D call TRBD2 (6 bases). The sequence was collected from a female donor with multiple sclerosis, enrolled in a pregnancy study. Specimen: CD8+ T cells from peripheral blood mononuclear cells, collected in the third trimester of pregnancy. In DNA form, the CDR3 reads TGTGCCAGCAGTTACGGGAGCGAAAATGAGCAGTTCTTC. It specifies CASSYGSENEQFF.